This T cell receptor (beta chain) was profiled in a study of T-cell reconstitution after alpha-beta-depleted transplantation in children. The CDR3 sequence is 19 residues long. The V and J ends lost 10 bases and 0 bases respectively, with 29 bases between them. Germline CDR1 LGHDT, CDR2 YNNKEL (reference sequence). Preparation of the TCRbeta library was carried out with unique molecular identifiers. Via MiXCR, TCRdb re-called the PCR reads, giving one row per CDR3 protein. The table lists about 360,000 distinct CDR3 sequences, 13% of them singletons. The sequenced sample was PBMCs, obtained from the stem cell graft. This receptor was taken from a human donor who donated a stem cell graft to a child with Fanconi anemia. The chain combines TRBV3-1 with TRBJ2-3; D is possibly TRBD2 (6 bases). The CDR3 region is CATCLNCPGLPASTDTQYF. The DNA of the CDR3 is TGTGCCACCTGCCTTAATTGCCCTGGACTACCTGCTAGCACAGATACGCAGTATTTT.